These 30 T cell receptor beta chains share one sample of origin, sequenced in a study of T-cell memory formation after mild COVID-19. Using its own MiXCR run on the 5' RACE reads, TCRdb lists one record per CDR3 protein. The sample has 380,000 or so distinct CDR3 sequences, roughly 15% seen once; the top ten hold 20% to 25%. Input material: PBMCs or a T cell subset sorted from them (not recorded which). The receptors stem from a man younger than 35 who had mild COVID-19 (a few samples of this study predate the infection). Cell type and time point are not known.

V gene TRBV27 combines with J gene TRBJ2-5, with 9 bases lining up with TRBD2. The germline V gene encodes CDR1 MNHEY and CDR2 SMNVEV (reference sequence). Germline trimming cut 3 bases from V and 4 bases from J; bases unmatched to any gene: 9. This CDR3 region has 16 residues. In nucleotides, the CDR3 is TGTGCCAGCAGTTTTGGAGCGGGGGGTTTGAGAGAGACCCAGTACTTC. This translates into CASSFGAGGLRETQYF.

In this sample, this clonotype turned up a few times. This chain joins TRBV5-1 and TRBJ1-2; no definite D call. V was trimmed by 1 base and J by 1 base, leaving 8 bases between them. Germline lookup yields CDR1 SGHRS and CDR2 YFSETQ. The CDR3 loop spans 14 amino acids. The CDR3 nucleotides read TGCGCCAGCAGCTTGCGAGGAAGTAACTATGGCTACACCTTC. This translates into CASSLRGSNYGYTF.

This clonotype was counted ten times or more. The rearrangement uses TRBV5-1 and TRBJ2-1, with 7 bases identical to TRBD2. CDR3 size: 16 residues. V was pared by 4 bases and J by 2 bases, with 9 bases of the junction left unmatched. In germline, CDR1 is SGHRS, CDR2 YFSETQ. CDR3 amino acids: CASSPPAGPTYNEQFF. As DNA, the CDR3 is TGCGCCAGCAGCCCCCCAGCGGGACCTACCTACAATGAGCAGTTCTTC.

This clonotype was recorded a few times. The chain uses TRBV21-1 and TRBJ2-7. TRBV21-1 is recorded as a pseudogene. This CDR3 spans 16 amino acids. CDR3 nucleotides: TGTGCCAGCAGCAAAGCTGCCACCCTAAAACCCTACGAGCAGTACTTC. This codes for CASSKAATLKPYEQYF.

At least ten counts were recorded for this clonotype. The rearrangement links TRBV6-1 to TRBJ1-1, with a possible D match to TRBD1 (6 bases). With 4 bases removed from V and 4 bases from J, the gap between germline ends came to 16 bases. The CDR3 runs 15 residues. Germline V lookup: CDR1 MNHNS, CDR2 SASEGT. The CDR3 nucleotides read TGTGCCAGCAGTGGGTACAGGGATCGGGCCACTGAAGCTTTCTTT. Translated: CASSGYRDRATEAFF.

This clonotype was recorded many times. This sequence joins TRBV20-1 and TRBJ2-3; 12 bases fit TRBD2. Germline V gene sequence: CDR1 DFQATT, CDR2 SNEGSKA (reference sequence). This CDR3 is built from 14 residues. V was clipped by 3 bases and J by 4 bases; unmatched bases: 2. CDR3 DNA sequence: TGCAGTGCTAGGACTAGCGGGGGCGCAGATACGCAGTATTTT. Its translation is CSARTSGGADTQYF.

The chain uses TRBV6-6 and TRBJ1-1, with a tentative D call TRBD1 (5 bases). CDR3 length equals 16 residues. In germline, CDR1 is MNHNY, CDR2 SVGAGI (reference sequence). With 0 bases removed from V and 8 bases from J, the gap between germline ends came to 19 bases. DNA of the CDR3: TGTGCCAGCAGTTACTCGGGGCCAGCATTATGGAACGAAGCTTTCTTT. Translation: CASSYSGPALWNEAFF.

The V and J genes are TRBV30 and TRBJ2-3, with unresolved D. V shed 2 bases and J shed 4 bases, with 4 bases lying between them. CDR1 and CDR2 (germline): GTSNPN, SVGIG (reference sequence). CDR3 size: 11 residues. The CDR3 sequence: CAWSPADTQYF. The CDR3 DNA reads as TGTGCCTGGAGTCCCGCAGATACGCAGTATTTT.

This chain links TRBV19 with TRBJ2-4; perhaps TRBD2 as D (5 bases). Between the trimmed V and J ends, which lost 5 bases and 0 bases, there was a span of 14 bases. The CDR3 length is 16 residues. Germline assignment: CDR1 LNHDA and CDR2 SQIVND (reference sequence). CDR3 DNA sequence: TGTGCCAGTAGTTCATGGGAGCGGATAGCCAAAAACATTCAGTACTTC. Its protein product is CASSSWERIAKNIQYF.

This clonotype came up a few times. The rearrangement uses TRBV7-9 and TRBJ2-4; no clear D. The CDR3 totals 14 residues. Deletions cut 1 base from V and 1 base from J, with 5 bases between. CDR1 is SEHNR, CDR2 FQNEAQ, per germline (reference sequence). In nucleotides, the CDR3 is TGTGCCAGCAGCTTAGAATACGCCAAAAACATTCAGTACTTC. Its translation: CASSLEYAKNIQYF.

J is TRBJ2-3 and V is TRBV6-5; TRBD2 matches at 14 bases. V dropped 2 bases and J dropped 3; count of bases not matched to a gene: 10. The germline V gene encodes CDR1 MNHEY and CDR2 SVGAGI. The CDR3 is made up of 19 amino acids. Here the CDR3 DNA reads TGTGCCAGCAGTTACCGGGGGACTAGCGGGGGCCGAGATACAGATACGCAGTATTTT. It encodes CASSYRGTSGGRDTDTQYF.

This clonotype turned up a few times. The chain carries TRBV24-1 and TRBJ2-1; no definite D call. Germline V lookup: CDR1 KGHDR, CDR2 SFDVKD. V was clipped by 3 bases and J by 8 bases, with 19 bases between them. The CDR3 is 16 amino acids. CDR3 bases: TGTGCCACCAGTGATCCATACTCAGGAGCCGGACATGAGCAGTTCTTC. Protein product: CATSDPYSGAGHEQFF.

This clonotype was picked up a small number of times. The chain recombines TRBV28 with TRBJ2-3; 7 positions match TRBD2. The CDR3 runs to 12 residues. The germline gives CDR1 MDHEN, CDR2 SYDVKM. Trimming cost V 8 bases and J 4 bases; bases outside gene matches: 3. The CDR3 nucleotides read TGTGCCAGCCGGGGAGGGGCAGATACGCAGTATTTT. This gives the protein CASRGGADTQYF.

This chain links TRBV20-1 with TRBJ2-3; D remains unclear. From germline, CDR1 is DFQATT and CDR2 SNEGSKA (reference sequence). The CDR3 is 12 amino acids. V was clipped by 3 bases and J by 4 bases, with 8 bases between them. The CDR3 coding sequence is TGCAGTGCTAGCCCCGAGGCAGATACGCAGTATTTT. Encoded protein: CSASPEADTQYF.

V is TRBV4-1 and J is TRBJ2-1, with TRBD2 matching 13 bases. CDR1 is MGHRA and CDR2 is YSYEKL in the germline V gene. The CDR3 consists of 16 residues. J was trimmed by 5 bases and V by 6 bases; bases with no gene match: 7. The DNA for the CDR3 is TGCGCCAGCAGACTACCCGGGACTAGCGGGAACAATGAGCAGTTCTTC. Its translation: CASRLPGTSGNNEQFF.

V is TRBV3-1 and J is TRBJ1-3, with D perhaps TRBD1 (5 bases). The CDR3 loop spans 13 amino acids. Trimming removed 8 bases at V and 3 bases at J, with 11 bases between. CDR1 is LGHDT and CDR2 is YNNKEL in the germline V gene (reference sequence). CDR3 nucleotide sequence: TGTGCCAGCGCGGTCCAGGGTGGAAACACCATATATTTT. Translated, it gives CASAVQGGNTIYF.

The chain has TRBV7-9 and TRBJ1-2; the D is unclear. This CDR3 is 13 amino acids long. With 3 bases removed from V and 4 bases from J, the gap between germline ends came to 9 bases. Germline CDR1 reads SEHNR; CDR2 reads FQNEAQ (reference sequence). CDR3 nucleotide sequence: TGTGCCAGCAGCTTGACAACTATCTATGGCTACACCTTC. Translating it yields CASSLTTIYGYTF.

V usage is TRBV28 and J usage is TRBJ1-5; no clear D. Germline V gene data show CDR1 as MDHEN and CDR2 as SYDVKM. The CDR3 totals 12 residues. The V and J ends lost 7 bases and 6 bases respectively, with 10 bases between them. CDR3 DNA sequence: TGTGCCAGCACTGTTGCTGGTCAGCCCCAGCATTTT. This sequence encodes CASTVAGQPQHF.

This clonotype was observed a few times. J is TRBJ1-2 and V is TRBV11-2, with a possible D match to TRBD1 (6 bases). Germline CDR1 and CDR2: SGHAT and FQNNGV. The V end was cut by 5 bases, the J end by 3 bases, with 19 bases between. The CDR3 sequence is 16 residues long. The CDR3 sequence: CASSPRWGRVDYGYTF. CDR3 DNA sequence: TGTGCCAGCAGCCCCCGGTGGGGGCGGGTTGACTATGGCTACACCTTC.

Only a few counts were recorded for this clonotype. The genes are TRBV28 and TRBJ2-2; 7 bases align to TRBD1. The CDR3 is made up of 14 amino acids. Trimming took 5 bases from V and 5 from J; bases not matched to a gene: 5. CDR1 is MDHEN and CDR2 is SYDVKM in the germline V gene. CDR3 in amino acids: CASSTRQGTGELFF. The CDR3 bases are TGTGCCAGCAGTACCCGACAGGGAACCGGGGAGCTGTTTTTT.

In regard to this clonotype: At one of its ends the junction is not consistent with the germline gene, which may arise from a read error. The chain links TRBV7-7 to TRBJ2-5; TRBD1 agrees at 7 bases. Germline values: CDR1 SSHAT, CDR2 FNYEAQ (reference sequence). This CDR3 is built from 13 residues. The CDR3 DNA reads as TGTGCTAGCAGCGAGCAGGGGGAAGAGACCCAGTACTTC. This gives the protein CASSEQGEETQYF.

The table lists this clonotype with a few counts. The V call is TRBV7-2, the J call TRBJ1-2, with D hard to call. The length of the CDR3 is 12 residues. Germline CDR1 SGHTA, CDR2 FQGNSA. Trimming cost V 3 bases and J 7 bases, with 9 bases left between them. CDR3 bases: TGTGCCAGCAGCTTTGATCGAGGTGGCTACACCTTC. It specifies CASSFDRGGYTF.

This clonotype was counted a few times. V is TRBV7-8 and J is TRBJ2-5, with 9 nucleotides matching TRBD1. The CDR3 totals 16 residues. Germline CDR1 reads SGHVS; CDR2 reads FQNEAQ. V was clipped by 7 bases and J by 4 bases; unmatched bases: 13. The CDR3 DNA is TGTGCCAGCACTATAACAGGGGGCCAGTTTGGAGAGACCCAGTACTTC. It is translated as CASTITGGQFGETQYF.

This clonotype was counted ten times or more. V is TRBV3-1 and J is TRBJ2-5; 7 nucleotides line up with TRBD2. J lost 7 bases, V lost 1 base, and 0 bases had no gene match. Germline CDR1 and CDR2: LGHDT and YNNKEL (reference sequence). There are 12 residues in the CDR3. CDR3 loop: CASSQGGGTQYF. The DNA of the CDR3 is TGTGCCAGCAGCCAAGGCGGGGGGACCCAGTACTTC.

The CDR3 sequence: CASRLTGTGGSQPQHF. CDR3 DNA: TGTGCCAGCAGACTGACCGGGACAGGGGGATCACAGCCCCAGCATTTT. The chain is built from TRBV27 and TRBJ1-5; 11 bases line up with TRBD1. Per germline, CDR1 MNHEY and CDR2 SMNVEV (reference sequence). The trim removed 6 bases at V and 7 bases at J, leaving 11 bases unmatched. CDR3 length equals 16 residues.

This chain links TRBV9 with TRBJ1-3; D unclear. Trimming took off 0 bases at V and 0 bases at J, with 7 bases between the two ends. Germline V gene data show CDR1 as SGDLS and CDR2 as YYNGEE. The CDR3 is 15 residues long. The CDR3: CASSVVGLSGNTIYF. CDR3 in DNA: TGTGCCAGCAGCGTAGTTGGGCTCTCTGGAAACACCATATATTTT.

The CDR3 loop reads CSGGRPNEKLFF. DNA of the CDR3: TGCAGCGGTGGGCGGCCTAATGAAAAACTGTTTTTT. The chain employs TRBV29-1 and TRBJ1-4; D is undetermined. The CDR3 sequence is 12 residues long. Trimming took off 7 bases at V and 3 bases at J, with 9 bases between the two ends. Looked up from germline, CDR1 is SQVTM and CDR2 is ANQGSEA. Full variable domain (missing parts from reference TRBV29-1 and TRBJ1-4): SAVISQKPSRDICQRGTSLTIQCQVDSQVTMMFWYRQQPGQSLTLIATANQGSEATYESGFVIDKFPISRPNLTFSTLTVSNMSPEDSSIYLCSGGRPNEKLFFGSGTQLSVL.

The chain's CDR3 is CASSFQDGYEQYV. CDR3 nucleotide sequence: TGCGCCAGCAGCTTTCAGGATGGCTACGAGCAGTACGTC. The chain joins TRBV5-1 to TRBJ2-7; D remains unclear. The germline V gene has CDR1 SGHRS and CDR2 YFSETQ. This CDR3 contains 13 residues. The germline V and J ends were trimmed by 2 bases and 3 bases, with 9 bases remaining between them.

The gene calls are TRBV7-9 and TRBJ1-6; TRBD1 might be the D (6 bases). Between the trimmed V and J ends, which lost 5 bases and 7 bases, there was a span of 15 bases. This CDR3 has 15 residues. Germline assignment: CDR1 SEHNR and CDR2 FQNEAQ (reference sequence). CDR3 loop: CASSLVGTFNSPLHF. The CDR3 nucleotides are TGTGCCAGCAGCCTCGTAGGGACATTCAATTCACCCCTCCACTTT.

The V gene is TRBV20-1, the J gene TRBJ2-3; TRBD1 agrees at 8 bases. The CDR3 is made up of 17 amino acids. J was trimmed by 5 bases and V by 0 bases; bases with no gene match: 13. Germline values: CDR1 DFQATT, CDR2 SNEGSKA (reference sequence). CDR3 coding DNA: TGCAGTGCTAGAGATGAGTTTTCCATACAGGGGGGAGATACGCAGTATTTT. Residues: CSARDEFSIQGGDTQYF.